Presented here are 22 T cell receptor beta chains from one specimen sequenced in a study of T-cell reconstitution after alpha-beta-depleted transplantation in children (TCRdb year 2016). Library method: PCR. Sequencer: Illumina HiSeq 2500. TCR library preparation used molecular barcoding, with unique molecular identifiers applied to normalize quantification of the TCRbeta repertoire. The public sequencing data were trimmed at Q25 with fastp and processed into clonotypes with MiXCR by TCRdb, which kept only in-frame beta chains. A single entry per CDR3 protein holds the most common genes and DNA from its merged rows. Present in this sample are approximately 510,000 distinct CDR3 sequences, about 17% of which were seen just once. The ten biggest clones cover more than 2.5% of the sample. Material: PBMCs from the stem cell graft donor, obtained from the stem cell graft. The source of these receptors is a human donor who donated a stem cell graft to a child with acute lymphoblastic leukemia.

This chain uses TRBV30 with TRBJ2-2; D remains unclear. The CDR3 has 13 amino acids. V lost 3 bases to trimming and J lost 2 bases, with 7 bases between them. Germline loops: CDR1 GTSNPN, CDR2 SVGIG (reference sequence). The CDR3 protein is CAWRHTNTGELFF. The CDR3 DNA reads TGTGCCTGGAGGCACACAAACACCGGGGAGCTGTTTTTT.

V is TRBV5-6 and J is TRBJ2-1; weak D call: TRBD2 (6 bases). Looked up from germline, CDR1 is SGHDT and CDR2 is YYEEEE. Trimming pared 5 bases from V and 8 bases from J, leaving 20 bases between. The CDR3 loop spans 15 amino acids. The CDR3: CASSARGLALDEQFF. CDR3 DNA sequence: TGTGCCAGCAGTGCCCGAGGTCTAGCGTTAGATGAGCAGTTCTTC. The complete variable domain, with remaining parts taken from reference TRBV5-6 and TRBJ2-1, reads DAGVTQSPTHLIKTRGQQVTLRCSPKSGHDTVSWYQQALGQGPQFIFQYYEEEERQRGNFPDRFSGHQFPNYSSELNVNALLLGDSALYLCASSARGLALDEQFFGPGTRLTVL.

In this sample, this clonotype turned up a few times. The rearrangement uses TRBV6-1 and TRBJ2-3; 7 bases align to TRBD2. Germline V gene sequence: CDR1 MNHNS, CDR2 SASEGT. The CDR3 contains 16 residues. Unmatched junction bases numbered 12, after V lost 7 bases and J lost 2 bases. CDR3 sequence reads: CASTGTMGRVTDTQYF. The CDR3, as DNA: TGTGCCAGCACGGGGACTATGGGGCGCGTCACAGATACGCAGTATTTT.

In this sample, this clonotype turned up a few times. The J gene is TRBJ2-5, the V gene TRBV4-1; D gene unclear. V gave up 1 base and J gave up 0 bases, with 12 bases separating them. Germline V gene lookup returns CDR1 MGHRA and CDR2 YSYEKL. CDR3 length: 16 residues. CDR3 coding DNA: TGCGCCAGCAGCCAAGCGGAACGGTCGTACCAAGAGACCCAGTACTTC. It translates to CASSQAERSYQETQYF.

This clonotype was found a few times. The chain has TRBV11-1 and TRBJ2-7, with TRBD2 matching 8 bases. V dropped 0 bases and J dropped 4; count of bases not matched to a gene: 11. The CDR3 runs to 17 residues. The germline V gene has CDR1 SGHAT and CDR2 FQDESV (reference sequence). This chain's CDR3 is CASSLASGGATDYEQYF. CDR3 nucleotides: TGTGCCAGCAGCTTAGCCTCCGGGGGGGCTACCGATTACGAGCAGTACTTC.

In this sample, this clonotype turned up a few times. The rearrangement links TRBV27 to TRBJ1-1, with 7 positions matching TRBD1. The CDR3 extends over 15 amino acids. Trimming cost V 6 bases and J 4 bases; bases outside gene matches: 11. Germline V CDR1 and CDR2: MNHEY, SMNVEV (reference sequence). In DNA form, the CDR3 reads TGTGCCAGCAGGATGACAGGGTTAGGGGGCACTGAAGCTTTCTTT. Encoded protein: CASRMTGLGGTEAFF.

In its sample, this clonotype was seen a few times. The chain employs TRBV5-4 and TRBJ2-1; D assignment may be TRBD1 or TRBD2 (5 bases each). The V gene lost 3 bases and the J gene lost 5 bases, with 18 bases spanning the gap. The CDR3 spans 16 residues. CDR1 and CDR2 (germline): SGHNT, YYREEE (reference sequence). The CDR3 nucleotides read TGTGCCAGCAGCTCGGGGCCGGCCCCAAAGCACAATGAGCAGTTCTTC. It encodes CASSSGPAPKHNEQFF.

A few counts support this clonotype. The chain employs TRBV20-1 and TRBJ1-1; D is undetermined. V was pared by 0 bases and J by 0 bases, with 8 bases between. The CDR3 covers 14 residues. In germline, CDR1 is DFQATT, CDR2 SNEGSKA (reference sequence). CDR3 in amino acids: CSARDGAVNTEAFF. For the CDR3, the DNA is TGCAGTGCTAGAGATGGCGCAGTGAACACTGAAGCTTTCTTT.

This clonotype was counted only a few times. The genes are TRBV5-5 and TRBJ2-3; a weak D match, TRBD1 (5 bases). The CDR3 runs to 14 residues. Per germline, CDR1 SGHKS and CDR2 YYEKEE (reference sequence). V lost 0 bases and J lost 6, with 11 bases in between. The CDR3, as DNA: TGTGCCAGCAGCTTGGAAGGGGTGGCGGATACGCAGTATTTT. Protein: CASSLEGVADTQYF.

The chain links TRBV15 to TRBJ2-6; D possibly matches TRBD1 or TRBD2 (5 bases each). The V end was cut by 5 bases, the J end by 1 base, with 24 bases between. The CDR3 is 20 amino acids. The V gene's germline CDR1 is LNHNV and CDR2 YYDKDF (reference sequence). CDR3 nucleotides: TGTGCCACCAGCTCTCAGGGAGTTGAGGACTGGGTGTCTGGGGCCAACGTCCTGACTTTC. Translation gives CATSSQGVEDWVSGANVLTF.

The chain employs TRBV6-1 and TRBJ1-2; no clear D. The germline gives CDR1 MNHNS, CDR2 SASEGT. The V end was cut by 0 bases, the J end by 6 bases, with 8 bases between. The CDR3 covers 13 residues. In nucleotides, the CDR3 is TGTGCCAGCAGTGAAGCTACCTGGAATGGCTACACCTTC. Translating it yields CASSEATWNGYTF.

The chain employs TRBV12-3 or TRBV12-4 and TRBJ1-1; D is unclear. Trimming pared 3 bases from V and 0 bases from J, leaving 5 bases between. This CDR3 comprises 13 residues. The CDR3 reads CASSFYMNTEAFF. The CDR3 nucleotides read TGTGCCAGCAGTTTCTATATGAACACTGAAGCTTTCTTT.

The chain carries TRBV7-8 and TRBJ2-1; tentatively, D is TRBD2 (5 bases). Trimming shortened V by 0 bases and J by 0 bases, and 6 bases separated the two germline ends. Per the germline V gene, CDR1 is SGHVS and CDR2 is FQNEAQ. CDR3 length equals 15 residues. The CDR3 DNA sequence: TGTGCCAGCAGCTTAGCAGCGGACTCCTACAATGAGCAGTTCTTC. Encoded protein: CASSLAADSYNEQFF.

This clonotype was found a few times. This chain uses TRBV9 with TRBJ2-1; unclear D gene. CDR1 SGDLS and CDR2 YYNGEE come from the germline V gene. The CDR3 loop spans 12 amino acids. Deletions cut 3 bases from V and 3 bases from J, with 4 bases between. Here the CDR3 reads CASSADYNEQFF. CDR3 DNA sequence: TGTGCCAGCAGCGCGGACTACAATGAGCAGTTCTTC.

This clonotype was observed a handful of times. The gene calls are TRBV2 and TRBJ2-1; D may be TRBD2 (6 bases). V lost 8 bases, J lost 6 bases, and 14 bases lay in between. CDR1 and CDR2 (germline): SNHLY, FYNNEI. The CDR3 is made up of 13 amino acids. DNA for the CDR3: TGTGCCAGCCTGAGACTAGGGTCCAATGAGCAGTTCTTC. It is translated as CASLRLGSNEQFF.

This rearrangement joins TRBV27 to TRBJ1-2; D is perhaps TRBD1 (5 bases). CDR3 length: 13 residues. Germline V gives CDR1 MNHEY, CDR2 SMNVEV (reference sequence). V was trimmed by 8 bases and J by 4 bases, leaving 14 bases between them. CDR3 nucleotide sequence: TGTGCCAGCGGAAGGGACGGTGGCTATGGCTACACCTTC. Amino acids: CASGRDGGYGYTF.

This clonotype was picked up a small number of times. This chain connects TRBV28 to TRBJ1-1; 9 nucleotides line up with TRBD1. This CDR3 is built from 21 residues. Germline CDR1 MDHEN, CDR2 SYDVKM. V shed 4 bases, J shed 0 bases, and the junction held 21 bases outside the gene matches. The CDR3 DNA is TGTGCCAGCAGTTCCACCGTTCTGGGACAGGGAAGACAGTTGTTGAACACTGAAGCTTTCTTT. As protein: CASSSTVLGQGRQLLNTEAFF.

The gene calls are TRBV10-3 and TRBJ2-1; 7 bases are shared with TRBD2. The CDR3 runs 23 residues. Germline V gives CDR1 ENHRY, CDR2 SYGVKD. With V trimmed by 3 bases and J by 4 bases, 30 bases remained unmatched. The CDR3 here is CAISDGGSHQGGTALPLYNEQFF. DNA of the CDR3: TGTGCCATCAGTGACGGGGGGTCCCACCAAGGAGGCACCGCCCTCCCGCTATACAATGAGCAGTTCTTC.

This chain connects TRBV18 to TRBJ2-5; D unresolved. Between the trimmed V and J ends, which lost 3 bases and 2 bases, there was a span of 13 bases. Germline CDR1 reads KGHSH; CDR2 reads LQKENI. CDR3 size: 15 residues. The DNA of the CDR3 is TGTGCCAGCTCACCTCTCCCGCAAAATCAAGAGACCCAGTACTTC. Its translation: CASSPLPQNQETQYF.

V usage is TRBV9 and J usage is TRBJ1-1, with D possibly matching TRBD1 (6 bases). V lost 4 bases and J lost 5, with 18 bases in between. Germline CDR1 reads SGDLS; CDR2 reads YYNGEE. The CDR3 sequence is 15 residues long. In DNA, the CDR3 is TGTGCCAGCAGCACCGTCCCCGGGGGCTGGACTGAAGCTTTCTTT. Protein sequence: CASSTVPGGWTEAFF.

In its sample, this clonotype was seen a few times. The V call is TRBV29-1, the J call TRBJ2-1; 7 bases line up with TRBD2. Per the germline V gene, CDR1 is SQVTM and CDR2 is ANQGSEA. The CDR3 sequence is 15 residues long. The V segment lost 5 bases and the J segment 0 bases; nucleotides outside the gene matches: 7. The CDR3 nucleotides are TGCAGCGTTCTCGGTCTAGCGGACTCCTACAATGAGCAGTTCTTC. Its protein product is CSVLGLADSYNEQFF.

The sample holds a few counts of this clonotype. The chain has TRBV5-1 and TRBJ2-1; the D is unclear. V lost 1 base to trimming and J lost 5 bases, with 10 bases between them. The CDR3 is made up of 14 amino acids. Germline V lookup: CDR1 SGHRS, CDR2 YFSETQ. The CDR3 spells CASSLYLYNNEQFF. In nucleotides, the CDR3 is TGCGCCAGCAGCTTGTATCTTTACAACAATGAGCAGTTCTTC.